This TCR beta chain was found in a study of T cells in Graves' hyperthyroidism and ophthalmopathy. Overall study: Peripheral blood was collected at initial diagnosis, before any treatment. Study results and caveats: Stable hyperthyroidism was separated from ophthalmopathy by a model based on 13 V-J features. The model predicted ophthalmopathy a median approximately six months before onset.

Researchers took RNA transcripts and amplified the TCR beta CDR3 regions from them. A set of HTBI primers served as the primers for a first-round RT-PCR of the TCR CDR3. TCRdb reanalysed the multiplex PCR reads using MiXCR and keeps one entry per CDR3 protein. The sample yields 330,000 or so distinct CDR3 sequences, 15% to 20% seen once. Of note for this clonotype: Its specificity is unknown.

Diagnoses were established using clinical symptoms, serum thyroxine and TRAb, thyroid ultrasound and orbital computed tomography. Germline loops: CDR1 KGHSH, CDR2 LQKENI. Deletions cut 6 bases from V and 3 bases from J, with 17 bases between. The CDR3 spans 15 residues. The sequence came from a woman in her thirties or forties with Graves' ophthalmopathy. The chain employs TRBV18 and TRBJ1-2; D uncertain. Sequencing was done on a sample of blood. CDR3 DNA: TGTGCCAGCTCCGCCGTCCTCCGCCCTGACTATGGCTACACCTTC. This translates into CASSAVLRPDYGYTF. Drawing the rest from reference TRBV18 and TRBJ1-2, the complete variable domain is NAGVMQNPRHLVRRRGQEARLRCSPMKGHSHVYWYRQLPEEGLKFMVYLQKENIIDESGMPKERFSAEFPKEGPSILRIQQVVRGDSAAYFCASSAVLRPDYGYTFGSGTRLTVV.